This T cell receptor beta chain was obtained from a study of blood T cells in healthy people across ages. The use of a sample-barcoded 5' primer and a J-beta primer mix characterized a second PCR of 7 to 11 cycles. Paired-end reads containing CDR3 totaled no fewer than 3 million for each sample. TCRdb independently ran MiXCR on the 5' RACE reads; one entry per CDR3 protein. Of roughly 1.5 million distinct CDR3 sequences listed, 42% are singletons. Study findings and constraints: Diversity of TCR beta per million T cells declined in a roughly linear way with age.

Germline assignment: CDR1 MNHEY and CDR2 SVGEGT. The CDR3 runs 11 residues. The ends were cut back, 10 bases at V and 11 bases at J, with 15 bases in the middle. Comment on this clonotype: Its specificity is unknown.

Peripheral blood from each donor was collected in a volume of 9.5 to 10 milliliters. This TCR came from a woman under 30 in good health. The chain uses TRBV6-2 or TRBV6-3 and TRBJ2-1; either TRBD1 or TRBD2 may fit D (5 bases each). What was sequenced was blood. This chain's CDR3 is CATTGDHKQFF. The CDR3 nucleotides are TGTGCCACCACCGGGGACCATAAGCAGTTCTTC.